What follows is one TCR beta chain and its context. This sample was included in a study of Graves' ophthalmopathy and Graves' hyperthyroidism. The CDR3 has 16 residues. V gave up 4 bases and J gave up 4 bases; unmatched junction bases: 7. The germline gives CDR1 SGHAT, CDR2 FQNNGV. Hyperthyroidism is called stable when no ophthalmopathy develops within 18 months of follow-up. Clinical symptoms, serum thyroxine, TRAb, thyroid ultrasound and orbital computed tomography were relied on for diagnosis. RNA transcripts were the template, and TCR beta CDR3 regions were amplified from them. After a first-round RT-PCR with HTBI primers, a second-round multiplex PCR was run. TCRdb re-called the multiplex PCR reads with MiXCR, one entry per CDR3 protein. This table holds roughly 400,000 distinct CDR3 sequences, about 17% found once.

This sequence joins TRBV11-2 and TRBJ1-2; 12 bases line up with TRBD1. Sequencing was done on a sample of peripheral blood. This TCR was recovered from an adult woman with stable Graves' hyperthyroidism. As DNA, the CDR3 is TGTGCCAGCAGCTCACCGGGACAGGGGGCCCCCTATGGCTACACCTTC. Protein product: CASSSPGQGAPYGYTF.